This TCR beta chain is drawn from a study of blood T cell repertoires in COVID-19. Original analysis: Estimates of nucleated cell counts were drawn from the amplification of reference gene primers. The table came from immunoSEQ multiplex PCR; TCRdb's copy has only in-frame clones and leaves some out. That table gives V, J and clone size, and the DNA gave D and trimming. The table has roughly 190,000 clones, roughly 87% seen once. This TCR derives from a woman between 40 and 55 years old with acute or convalescent COVID-19. Material for sequencing was peripheral blood.

The CDR3 loop is CATSTRTKEQYF. CDR3 in DNA: TGTGCCACCTCGACAAGAACAAAAGAGCAGTACTTC. This chain joins TRBV19 and TRBJ2-7, with D uncertain. Trimming left V 10 bases short and J 7 bases short, with 17 bases between. The CDR3 loop spans 12 amino acids. Germline values: CDR1 LNHDA, CDR2 SQIVND (reference sequence).